The clone carrying this T cell receptor beta chain was recorded at least ten times. Its cognate antigen is unknown. These data originate in a study of regulatory T cells in long-lasting Graves disease. Construction of the TCR beta libraries employed iRepertoire HTBI primers in conjunction with Arm-PCR of CDR3 regions. TCRdb re-analysed the multiplex PCR reads in MiXCR, keeping a single row per CDR3 protein. The sample yields roughly 250,000 distinct CDR3 sequences, under 20% seen once. The germline CDR1 and CDR2 sequences are MGHDK and SYGVNS. V dropped 8 bases and J dropped 5 bases, with 19 bases sitting between them. This CDR3 has 14 amino acids. Study-level findings and limits: Among samples with persistent disease, TRBV28, TRBJ1-2 and TRBJ2-5 were favored.

This sample's time point: newly diagnosed GD, antithyroid drugs for less than 3 months. The TCR library was prepared using RNA isolated from PBMCs. These same records also appear under a second study, on T cells in Graves' hyperthyroidism and ophthalmopathy. Turning to that study: Patients aged 18 to 65 had newly diagnosed hyperthyroidism of under 2 months' duration. First-round RT-PCR with HTBI primers amplified the TCR CDR3 region.

The material sequenced was peripheral blood mononuclear cells (PBMCs), taken at new diagnosis, from a patient treated with antithyroid drugs. The chain employs TRBV25-1 and TRBJ2-7; D is perhaps TRBD2 (6 bases). This clonotype was obtained from a woman in her twenties or thirties with Graves disease. The DNA of the CDR3 is TGTGCCAGCGACCCAGGCGGGACGGTAAACGAGCAGTACTTC. Protein: CASDPGGTVNEQYF.